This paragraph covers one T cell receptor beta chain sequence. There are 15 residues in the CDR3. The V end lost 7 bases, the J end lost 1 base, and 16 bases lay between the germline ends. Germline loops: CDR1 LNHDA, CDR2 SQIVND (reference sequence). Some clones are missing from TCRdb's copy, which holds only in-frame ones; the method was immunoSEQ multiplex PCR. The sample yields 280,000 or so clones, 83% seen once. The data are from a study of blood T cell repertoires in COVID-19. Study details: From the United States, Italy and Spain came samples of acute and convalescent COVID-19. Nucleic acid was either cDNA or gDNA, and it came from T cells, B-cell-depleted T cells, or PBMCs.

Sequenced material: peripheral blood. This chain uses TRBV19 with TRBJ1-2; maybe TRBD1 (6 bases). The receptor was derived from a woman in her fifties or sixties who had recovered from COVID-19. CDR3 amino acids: CASTPDRLFNYGYTF. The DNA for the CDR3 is TGTGCCAGTACCCCGGACAGACTATTTAACTATGGCTACACCTTC.